Each of the 12 T cell receptor beta chains below was sequenced from the same sample in a study of blood T cell repertoires in COVID-19. Only in-frame clones appear in the TCRdb table, and some are missing; sequencing was by immunoSEQ multiplex PCR. Of under 150,000 clones in the sample, about 80% are singletons; the top ten hold 7.5%. The material sequenced was peripheral blood. The receptors originated from a man between 65 and 80 years old with active or convalescent COVID-19.

V usage is TRBV25-1 and J usage is TRBJ2-3; no definite D call. The CDR3 totals 12 residues. V was clipped by 5 bases and J by 2 bases, with 5 bases between them. CDR1 and CDR2 from the germline V gene are MGHDK and SYGVNS. Here the CDR3 reads CASSWLTDTQYF. The CDR3 coding sequence is TGTGCCAGCAGTTGGCTCACAGATACGCAGTATTTT.

V and J are TRBV2 and TRBJ1-3; no definite D call. Germline CDR1 SNHLY, CDR2 FYNNEI. The ends were cut back, 4 bases at V and 4 bases at J, with 8 bases in the middle. The CDR3 is 13 amino acids. CDR3 sequence: CASSVWEGNTIYF. The CDR3 nucleotides are TGTGCCAGCAGTGTTTGGGAGGGAAACACCATATATTTT.

This clone was seen a few times. The chain has TRBV11-2 and TRBJ1-5; D call uncertain. Trimming took 2 bases from V and 4 from J, leaving 6 bases between them. Germline loops: CDR1 SGHAT, CDR2 FQNNGV. This CDR3 region has 13 residues. DNA for the CDR3: TGTGCCAGCAGCTTACGTCAGAATCAGCCCCAGCATTTT. It encodes CASSLRQNQPQHF.

Note on this clone: The same CDR3 can be traced to other DNA sequences in this sample. CDR3 coding DNA: TGTGCCAGCAGTAACGGACAGGGAAATTCACCCCTCCACTTT. This translates into CASSNGQGNSPLHF. The J gene is TRBJ1-6, the V gene TRBV2; TRBD1 matches 8 bases. The CDR3 runs to 14 residues. Unmatched junction bases numbered 4, after V lost 5 bases and J lost 7 bases. The germline V gene encodes CDR1 SNHLY and CDR2 FYNNEI.

This sequence joins TRBV5-8 and TRBJ2-3; no definite D call. V lost 1 base and J 5 bases, leaving 11 bases between the germline ends. This CDR3 has 14 residues. In germline, CDR1 is SGHTS, CDR2 YDEGEE. The CDR3 loop reads CASSLTVLGDTQYF. The CDR3 nucleotides are TGTGCCAGCAGCTTGACTGTTCTCGGAGATACGCAGTATTTT.

This clone showed up just once. The chain uses TRBV10-3 and TRBJ1-2, with D perhaps matching TRBD1 (5 bases). The V and J ends lost 2 bases and 2 bases respectively, with 9 bases between them. Per the germline V gene, CDR1 is ENHRY and CDR2 is SYGVKD. The CDR3 runs to 14 residues. The CDR3 coding sequence is TGTGCCATCAGTGAGGGGGCAAGGAACTATGGCTACACCTTC. It is translated as CAISEGARNYGYTF.

The chain links TRBV3-1 (or the pseudogene TRBV3-2) to TRBJ2-3; no firm D call. Germline values: CDR1 LGHDT, CDR2 YNNKEL (reference sequence). This CDR3 comprises 14 residues. V gave up 0 bases and J gave up 7 bases, with 11 bases separating them. The DNA of the CDR3 is TGTGCCAGCAGCCAAGATAGTACCCCTAATACGCAGTATTTT. This codes for CASSQDSTPNTQYF.

CDR3 amino acids: CASSLGGTSFADTQYF. Written as DNA, the CDR3 is TGTGCCAGCAGCTTAGGTGGGACTAGCTTCGCAGATACGCAGTATTTT. J is TRBJ2-3 and V is TRBV7-9; 9 bases are a match to TRBD2. V dropped 1 base and J dropped 4; count of bases not matched to a gene: 6. Germline V CDR1 and CDR2: SEHNR, FQNEAQ (reference sequence). This CDR3 has 16 residues.

This chain links TRBV4-1 with TRBJ1-1, with D perhaps matching TRBD1 (6 bases). CDR3 length equals 18 residues. Looked up from germline, CDR1 is MGHRA and CDR2 is YSYEKL. V lost 0 bases and J 0 bases, leaving 17 bases between the germline ends. The CDR3 DNA reads as TGCGCCAGCAGCCAAGACCCAGCCACGACAGGCTTGAACACTGAAGCTTTCTTT. This translates into CASSQDPATTGLNTEAFF.

The J gene is TRBJ2-7, the V gene TRBV4-1; TRBD2 agrees at 8 bases. Germline V lookup: CDR1 MGHRA, CDR2 YSYEKL. J was trimmed by 2 bases and V by 0 bases; bases with no gene match: 12. The CDR3 loop spans 18 amino acids. The CDR3 sequence: CASSQELPVGTRTYEQYF. CDR3 nucleotides: TGCGCCAGCAGCCAAGAATTGCCCGTGGGGACTAGGACCTACGAGCAGTACTTC.

The chain links TRBV5-4 to TRBJ2-3, with 13 bases matching TRBD2. In germline, CDR1 is SGHNT, CDR2 YYREEE (reference sequence). There are 13 residues in the CDR3. The V gene end was trimmed by 9 bases and the J gene end by 5 bases; junction bases not matched to a gene: 3. This CDR3 reads CATRLAGGDTQYF. The CDR3 nucleotides read TGTGCCACACGACTAGCGGGGGGAGATACGCAGTATTTT.

V and J are TRBV4-2 and TRBJ2-3; 10 bases fit TRBD2. The germline CDR1 and CDR2 sequences are LGHNA and YNFKEQ. Trimming removed 1 base from V and 2 bases from J; junction bases left unmatched: 12. The CDR3 consists of 19 residues. DNA for the CDR3: TGTGCCAGCAGCCAAGTTTCGAGCGGGGGGGCCTTAAACACAGATACGCAGTATTTT. Residues: CASSQVSSGGALNTDTQYF.